The rows below give T cell receptor beta chains drawn from one sample of a study of T cell responses to AZD1222 COVID-19 vaccine. TCRdb's table, derived via immunoSEQ multiplex PCR, lists solely in-frame clones and lacks some. Of about 88,000 clones in the sample, about nine tenths were seen once. Sequenced material: peripheral blood, taken 28 days after the second AZD1222 dose. All receptors come from an adult who received the AZD1222 COVID-19 vaccine. Both conserved end residues are part of each CDR3. A D gene is named only where the DNA matches it firmly. Rows may omit the clone size; those that give it use once, few, many or a size class.

d_call: .; v_call: TRBV7-8; clone_size: .; j_call: TRBJ1-2; cdr3_aa: CASSLVRGEGYTF; cdr3_nt: TGTGCCAGCAGCTTAGTTAGGGGCGAAGGCTACACCTTC
d_call: .; v_call: TRBV5-1; clone_size: once; j_call: TRBJ1-1; cdr3_aa: CASSNYRDTEAFF; cdr3_nt: TGCGCCAGCAGCAATTATCGGGACACTGAAGCTTTCTTT
d_call: .; v_call: TRBV3-1/TRBV3-2; clone_size: .; j_call: TRBJ1-5; cdr3_aa: CASSQDHSGGGNYSNQPQHF; cdr3_nt: TGTGCCAGCAGCCAAGATCATAGCGGCGGCGGAAATTATAGCAATCAGCCCCAGCATTTT
d_call: TRBD1; v_call: TRBV7-2; clone_size: .; j_call: TRBJ1-3; cdr3_aa: CASSADRAALNTIYF; cdr3_nt: TGTGCCAGCAGCGCAGACAGGGCAGCCCTAAACACCATATATTTT
d_call: .; v_call: TRBV5-5; clone_size: .; j_call: TRBJ1-2; cdr3_aa: CASSLGEGDYGYTF; cdr3_nt: TGTGCCAGCTCCTTGGGGGAGGGAGACTATGGCTACACCTTC
d_call: TRBD1; v_call: TRBV9; clone_size: .; j_call: TRBJ2-3; cdr3_aa: CASSVRTGPTDTQYF; cdr3_nt: TGTGCCAGCAGCGTACGGACAGGGCCCACAGATACGCAGTATTTT
d_call: .; v_call: TRBV6-1; clone_size: .; j_call: TRBJ1-5; cdr3_aa: CASSEGTAFNQPQHF; cdr3_nt: TGTGCCAGCAGTGAAGGGACGGCCTTCAATCAGCCCCAGCATTTT
d_call: .; v_call: TRBV5-4; clone_size: few; j_call: TRBJ2-7; cdr3_aa: CASSPSPDSYEQYF; cdr3_nt: TGTGCCAGCAGCCCCAGCCCTGATTCCTACGAGCAGTACTTC
d_call: .; v_call: TRBV7-2; clone_size: .; j_call: TRBJ2-5; cdr3_aa: CASSADRHGTQYF; cdr3_nt: TGTGCCAGCAGCGCGGACAGACATGGGACCCAGTACTTC
d_call: .; v_call: TRBV7-2; clone_size: .; j_call: TRBJ1-2; cdr3_aa: CASSSRDSWTYNYGYTF; cdr3_nt: TGTGCCAGCAGCTCCCGGGACTCCTGGACCTATAACTATGGCTACACCTTC
d_call: TRBD1; v_call: TRBV6-5; clone_size: .; j_call: TRBJ2-2; cdr3_aa: CASSFGQGLNTGELFF; cdr3_nt: TGTGCCAGCAGTTTTGGACAGGGGCTTAACACCGGGGAGCTGTTTTTT
d_call: .; v_call: TRBV7-2; clone_size: .; j_call: TRBJ2-7; cdr3_aa: CASSLDPFQDYEQYF; cdr3_nt: TGTGCCAGCAGCTTAGATCCGTTCCAGGATTACGAGCAGTACTTC
d_call: .; v_call: TRBV27; clone_size: .; j_call: TRBJ1-5; cdr3_aa: CASSFPGGPQHF; cdr3_nt: TGTGCCAGCAGTTTCCCTGGGGGGCCCCAGCATTTT
d_call: TRBD1; v_call: TRBV4-2; clone_size: .; j_call: TRBJ1-2; cdr3_aa: CASSQTGMGGYTF; cdr3_nt: TGTGCCAGCAGCCAGACAGGGATGGGTGGCTACACCTTC
d_call: TRBD2; v_call: TRBV29-1; clone_size: .; j_call: TRBJ2-7; cdr3_aa: CSASGGTYEQYF; cdr3_nt: TGCAGCGCCAGCGGGGGGACCTACGAGCAGTACTTC
d_call: .; v_call: TRBV4-3; clone_size: .; j_call: TRBJ1-2; cdr3_aa: CASSQQPLTGFYGYTF; cdr3_nt: TGCGCCAGCAGCCAACAACCGCTAACAGGGTTTTATGGCTACACCTTC
d_call: .; v_call: TRBV5-1; clone_size: .; j_call: TRBJ2-3; cdr3_aa: CASRSGDRGNLDTQYF; cdr3_nt: TGCGCCAGCAGGTCCGGCGACAGAGGAAACTTAGATACGCAGTATTTT
d_call: .; v_call: TRBV18; clone_size: .; j_call: TRBJ2-1; cdr3_aa: CASSPGADNEQFF; cdr3_nt: TGTGCCAGCTCACCCGGGGCCGACAATGAGCAGTTCTTC
d_call: .; v_call: TRBV10-3; clone_size: .; j_call: TRBJ1-3; cdr3_aa: CAISEEGVSNGNTIYF; cdr3_nt: TGTGCCATCAGTGAGGAGGGGGTATCTAACGGAAACACCATATATTTT
d_call: .; v_call: TRBV19; clone_size: once; j_call: TRBJ1-1; cdr3_aa: CASSIDLTGRHPFF; cdr3_nt: TGTGCCAGTAGTATAGACTTAACAGGGAGGCATCCTTTCTTT
d_call: .; v_call: TRBV10-2; clone_size: .; j_call: TRBJ1-5; cdr3_aa: CASSVAGLNQPQHF; cdr3_nt: TGCGCCAGCAGTGTCGCCGGCCTAAATCAGCCCCAGCATTTT
d_call: .; v_call: TRBV5-4; clone_size: .; j_call: TRBJ1-2; cdr3_aa: CASSLDAGVGYTF; cdr3_nt: TGTGCCAGCAGCTTGGATGCTGGGGTCGGCTACACCTTC
d_call: TRBD1; v_call: TRBV7-9; clone_size: .; j_call: TRBJ1-1; cdr3_aa: CASSLGQLPIF; cdr3_nt: TGTGCCAGCAGCCTGGGACAGTTACCCATCTTT
d_call: .; v_call: TRBV24-1; clone_size: .; j_call: TRBJ2-7; cdr3_aa: CATGTLEEQYF; cdr3_nt: TGTGCCACTGGGACCCTGGAGGAGCAGTACTTC
d_call: .; v_call: TRBV7-2; clone_size: .; j_call: TRBJ2-7; cdr3_aa: CASSLRSGTGSYEQYF; cdr3_nt: TGTGCCAGCAGCTTAAGGAGCGGGACAGGCTCCTACGAGCAGTACTTC
d_call: .; v_call: TRBV19; clone_size: .; j_call: TRBJ2-2; cdr3_aa: CASSTRRGQGTGELFF; cdr3_nt: TGTGCCAGTAGTACTAGGAGGGGGCAGGGGACCGGGGAGCTGTTTTTT
d_call: .; v_call: TRBV6-5; clone_size: .; j_call: TRBJ1-5; cdr3_aa: CASSYSGVRNQPQHF; cdr3_nt: TGTGCCAGCAGTTACTCGGGGGTGCGCAATCAGCCCCAGCATTTT
d_call: TRBD1; v_call: TRBV5-5; clone_size: once; j_call: TRBJ2-1; cdr3_aa: CASSSGTGGYNEQFF; cdr3_nt: TGTGCCAGCAGCTCCGGGACAGGGGGTTACAATGAGCAGTTCTTC
d_call: .; v_call: TRBV15; clone_size: .; j_call: TRBJ2-7; cdr3_aa: CATSSGLGSYEQYF; cdr3_nt: TGTGCCACCAGCTCGGGGTTGGGCTCCTACGAGCAGTACTTC
d_call: .; v_call: TRBV14; clone_size: .; j_call: TRBJ1-2; cdr3_aa: CASSQDTGYGYTF; cdr3_nt: TGTGCCAGCAGCCAAGATACAGGGTATGGCTACACCTTC
d_call: TRBD1; v_call: TRBV5-1; clone_size: .; j_call: TRBJ1-3; cdr3_aa: CASSSGQDGNTIYF; cdr3_nt: TGCGCCAGCAGCTCTGGACAGGACGGAAACACCATATATTTT
d_call: .; v_call: TRBV5-6; clone_size: .; j_call: TRBJ1-5; cdr3_aa: CASSLRIYRGNQPQHF; cdr3_nt: TGTGCCAGCAGCTTGAGGATATACAGGGGCAATCAGCCCCAGCATTTT
d_call: .; v_call: TRBV7-8; clone_size: .; j_call: TRBJ1-1; cdr3_aa: CASSPRGGRSGTEAFF; cdr3_nt: TGTGCCAGCAGCCCACGGGGGGGGCGCTCGGGCACTGAAGCTTTCTTT
d_call: TRBD1; v_call: TRBV2; clone_size: few; j_call: TRBJ1-6; cdr3_aa: CASSAQGNNSPLHF; cdr3_nt: TGTGCCAGCAGTGCACAGGGGAATAATTCACCCCTCCACTTT
d_call: TRBD2; v_call: TRBV3-1/TRBV3-2; clone_size: .; j_call: TRBJ2-1; cdr3_aa: CASSPHRGGVVHEQFF; cdr3_nt: TGTGCCAGCAGCCCCCATCGGGGGGGGGTCGTACATGAGCAGTTCTTC
d_call: .; v_call: TRBV1; clone_size: .; j_call: TRBJ1-1; cdr3_aa: CTSSQEREYNTEAFF; cdr3_nt: TGCACCAGCAGCCAAGAGCGGGAATATAACACTGAAGCTTTCTTT
d_call: TRBD2; v_call: TRBV5-5; clone_size: .; j_call: TRBJ2-5; cdr3_aa: CASSSSLAGGQETQYF; cdr3_nt: TGTGCCAGCAGCTCCTCACTAGCGGGGGGCCAAGAGACCCAGTACTTC
d_call: .; v_call: TRBV7-9; clone_size: once; j_call: TRBJ2-3; cdr3_aa: CASSADYTDTQYF; cdr3_nt: TGTGCCAGCTCAGCGGATTACACAGATACGCAGTATTTT
d_call: .; v_call: TRBV6-5; clone_size: .; j_call: TRBJ1-1; cdr3_aa: CASSYSEGTEAFF; cdr3_nt: TGTGCCAGCAGTTACAGTGAGGGCACTGAAGCTTTCTTT
d_call: .; v_call: TRBV7-6; clone_size: .; j_call: TRBJ2-7; cdr3_aa: CASSARSYEQYF; cdr3_nt: TGTGCCAGCAGCGCCCGTAGCTACGAGCAGTACTTC
d_call: TRBD2; v_call: TRBV27; clone_size: .; j_call: TRBJ2-7; cdr3_aa: CASSFKPGGYYEQYF; cdr3_nt: TGTGCCAGCAGTTTTAAGCCGGGGGGATACTACGAGCAGTACTTC
d_call: .; v_call: TRBV5-6; clone_size: .; j_call: TRBJ1-2; cdr3_aa: CASSLPGTLNYGYTF; cdr3_nt: TGTGCCAGCAGCCTACCCGGGACATTAAACTATGGCTACACCTTC
d_call: TRBD2; v_call: TRBV19; clone_size: once; j_call: TRBJ2-3; cdr3_aa: CASSIALAGVLGTDTQYF; cdr3_nt: TGTGCCAGTAGTATTGCGCTAGCGGGCGTTCTGGGCACAGATACGCAGTATTTT
d_call: .; v_call: TRBV30; clone_size: .; j_call: TRBJ2-1; cdr3_aa: CAWGRNRVGEQFF; cdr3_nt: TGTGCCTGGGGGAGAAACAGGGTTGGTGAGCAGTTCTTC
d_call: .; v_call: TRBV21-1; clone_size: .; j_call: TRBJ2-1; cdr3_aa: CASSSPGTEQFF; cdr3_nt: TGTGCCAGCAGCTCCCCGGGGACTGAGCAGTTCTTC
d_call: .; v_call: TRBV5-1; clone_size: .; j_call: TRBJ1-6; cdr3_aa: CASSLAGQSPLHF; cdr3_nt: TGCGCCAGCAGCTTGGCAGGACAATCACCCCTCCACTTT
d_call: TRBD2; v_call: TRBV6-5; clone_size: few; j_call: TRBJ2-3; cdr3_aa: CASRPPGLAPDTQYF; cdr3_nt: TGTGCCAGCAGGCCGCCGGGACTAGCGCCAGATACGCAGTATTTT
d_call: .; v_call: TRBV5-1; clone_size: .; j_call: TRBJ1-6; cdr3_aa: CASSPGAFTGSSPLHF; cdr3_nt: TGCGCCAGCAGCCCGGGCGCCTTTACAGGGAGTTCACCCCTCCACTTT
d_call: .; v_call: TRBV27; clone_size: .; j_call: TRBJ1-5; cdr3_aa: CASSLWGNQPQHF; cdr3_nt: TGTGCCAGCAGTTTATGGGGCAATCAGCCCCAGCATTTT
d_call: .; v_call: TRBV19; clone_size: .; j_call: TRBJ2-5; cdr3_aa: CASSIEGLQTQYF; cdr3_nt: TGTGCCAGTAGTATCGAAGGATTACAGACCCAGTACTTC